This is a list of T cell receptor beta chains from one sample in a study of T cells in Graves' hyperthyroidism and ophthalmopathy. TCRdb itself ran the multiplex PCR reads through MiXCR, one entry per CDR3 protein. The sample has about 300,000 distinct CDR3 sequences; roughly 15% are singletons. The sequenced sample consisted of blood. The origin of the receptors is a woman between 40 and 55 years old with Graves' hyperthyroidism. The CDR3 runs from the conserved cysteine through the conserved F or W. The D gene is left open where the match is weak. Clone size, where shown, is once, few, many, or a class for clones that have expanded.

v_call,j_call,clone_size,d_call,cdr3_nt,cdr3_aa
TRBV7-9,TRBJ2-1,many,TRBD2,TGTGCCAGCAGCCTCATACCGGGACTAGCGGGAGGGAACGAGCAGTTCTTC,CASSLIPGLAGGNEQFF
TRBV15,TRBJ2-1,many,.,TGTGCCACCAGCAGAGGAGGCAGTCTGGACAATGAGCAGTTCTTC,CATSRGGSLDNEQFF
TRBV2,TRBJ2-3,many,TRBD2,TGTGCCGGAGGGACTAGCCCAGATACGCAGTATTTT,CAGGTSPDTQYF
TRBV12-3/TRBV12-4,TRBJ1-1,many,TRBD1,TGTGCCAGCACCATCGACAGGGCCGGGGGCACTGAAGCTTTCTTT,CASTIDRAGGTEAFF
TRBV15,TRBJ1-1,many,.,TGTGCCACCAGCAGAGTTGGGATGGCGAACACTGAAGCTTTCTTT,CATSRVGMANTEAFF
TRBV11-3,TRBJ2-7,many,.,TGTGCCAGCAGCTTAGGTTCAGTATACGAGCAGTACTTC,CASSLGSVYEQYF
TRBV20-1,TRBJ1-2,many,.,TGCAGTGCTAGAGCGGGAGGGGCAGGTGGCTACACCTTC,CSARAGGAGGYTF
TRBV6-1,TRBJ2-7,.,TRBD2,TGTGCCAGCAGTCCGACTAGCGGGAGGAGGGGCTCCTACGAGCAGTACTTC,CASSPTSGRRGSYEQYF
TRBV6-1,TRBJ2-7,many,TRBD1,TGTGCCAGCAGTACGGGACAGGGGGTCTGGGAGCAGTACTTC,CASSTGQGVWEQYF
TRBV25-1,TRBJ2-5,.,.,TGTGCCAGCGGATTGGGGGGGGCCCAAGAGACCCAGTACTTC,CASGLGGAQETQYF
TRBV15,TRBJ1-4,many,.,TGTGCCACCAGCCCGTCCGGGGGTGTTGAAAAACTGTTTTTT,CATSPSGGVEKLFF
TRBV24-1,TRBJ2-2,few,TRBD2,TGTGCCACCAGTGATTTTGCTAGCGGGAAAATCGGGGAGCTGTTTTTT,CATSDFASGKIGELFF
TRBV6-5,TRBJ2-3,few,TRBD2,TGTGCCAGCAGTTACGGTCTAGCGGGAGTAACTGATACGCAGTATTTT,CASSYGLAGVTDTQYF
TRBV12-3/TRBV12-4,TRBJ1-3,many,.,TGTGCCAGCAGGCTGACAGATATCTCTGGAAACACCATATATTTT,CASRLTDISGNTIYF
TRBV6-6,TRBJ2-2,many,.,TGTGCCAGCAGTTACCAGGACAGGAACACCGGGGAGCTGTTTTTT,CASSYQDRNTGELFF
TRBV20-1,TRBJ2-3,many,.,TGCAGTGCCCAGGACGTCCGGGAACCCACTAGCACAGATACGCAGTATTTT,CSAQDVREPTSTDTQYF
TRBV15,TRBJ1-2,.,.,TGTGCCACCAGCAGAGATGTTGCAGGGGCGCTGGGCTACACCTTC,CATSRDVAGALGYTF
TRBV11-3,TRBJ2-2,many,.,TGTGCCAGCAGCGACACAGGGAACACCGGGGAGCTGTTTTTT,CASSDTGNTGELFF
TRBV12-3/TRBV12-4,TRBJ1-2,many,.,TGTGCCAGCAGTGTGACAGCGTCGGAGTATGGCTACACCTTC,CASSVTASEYGYTF
TRBV7-9,TRBJ2-3,many,.,TGTGCCAGCAGCTTATTGCGGGGAAACACAGATACGCAGTATTTT,CASSLLRGNTDTQYF
TRBV20-1,TRBJ2-5,many,.,TGCAGTGCTAGTACCGCTAACCAAGAGACCCAGTACTTC,CSASTANQETQYF
TRBV18,TRBJ1-6,many,TRBD1,TGTGCCAGCCACAGGGGAGCTTCACCCCTCCACTTT,CASHRGASPLHF
TRBV30,TRBJ2-7,few,TRBD2,TGTGCCTGGAGTTCGGGACTAGCGGTGGAAGGGGAACAGTACTTC,CAWSSGLAVEGEQYF
TRBV11-3,TRBJ2-1,many,.,TGTGCCAGCAGCTTCGGTTTGCGGACCCCCACGGATGGACGCGGGAATAAGGATGAGCAGTTCTTC,CASSFGLRTPTDGRGNKDEQFF
TRBV28,TRBJ1-5,many,.,TGTGCCAGCAGCCCATTACAAAAGGGCAGCAATCAGCCCCAGCATTTT,CASSPLQKGSNQPQHF
TRBV19,TRBJ2-3,.,.,TGTGCCAGTAATCAGCGAACCACAGATACGCAGTATTTT,CASNQRTTDTQYF
TRBV28,TRBJ2-3,.,TRBD2,TGTGCCAGCAGTTTGGGGACTAGGCGGAGCGGGGGATTCACAGATACGCAGTATTTT,CASSLGTRRSGGFTDTQYF
TRBV6-1,TRBJ1-2,many,TRBD1,TGTGCCAGCAGTGACTGGGGACAGGGGAATGGCTACACCTTC,CASSDWGQGNGYTF
TRBV5-1,TRBJ2-1,many,TRBD1,TGCGCCAGCAGCTTGGTGGTCAGGGGGCGGGTAGAGCAGTTCTTC,CASSLVVRGRVEQFF
TRBV6-1,TRBJ2-1,few,.,TGTGCCAGCAAAGAGGGGCACAATGAGCAGTTCTTC,CASKEGHNEQFF
TRBV2,TRBJ2-2,few,TRBD2,TGTGCCCCTCAAGGAGGGGCGGGAGTGGTCGGGGAGCTGTTTTTT,CAPQGGAGVVGELFF
TRBV7-6,TRBJ2-1,many,TRBD2,TGTGCCAGCAGCTTCGATGGGACTAGTCTTGATAGTGAGCAGTTCTTC,CASSFDGTSLDSEQFF
TRBV7-9,TRBJ1-1,many,.,TGTGCCAGCAGCTCGAGATCGGGGAACACTGAAGCTTTCTTT,CASSSRSGNTEAFF
TRBV6-5,TRBJ2-5,few,.,TGTGCCAGCAGTTACTCCCGGAAACGACAGGTTACCGAACGAGAGACCCAGTACTTC,CASSYSRKRQVTERETQYF
TRBV2,TRBJ2-1,many,TRBD2,TGTGCCAGCAGTGAAGTACTAGCGGGATTTAGTGAGCAGTTCTTC,CASSEVLAGFSEQFF
TRBV6-1,TRBJ2-2,many,.,TGTGCCAGCAATTATGGCCTCGCGAACACCGGGGAGCTGTTTTTT,CASNYGLANTGELFF
TRBV28,TRBJ2-3,many,TRBD2,TGTGCCAGCGTCATGACTAGCATGGGCGGAGATACGCAGTATTTT,CASVMTSMGGDTQYF
TRBV4-1,TRBJ2-7,.,TRBD2,TGCGCCAGCAGCGACCCCCGGGGGGGAGCCTACGAGCAGTACTTC,CASSDPRGGAYEQYF
TRBV2,TRBJ2-1,.,.,TGTGCCAGCAGCTTAGAAGAGGGTGAGCAGTTCTTC,CASSLEEGEQFF
TRBV7-2,TRBJ2-1,many,.,TGTGCCAGCAGCTGGGGGAGGACAGCGCGGGATGAGCAGTTCTTC,CASSWGRTARDEQFF
TRBV5-5,TRBJ1-3,few,.,TGTGCCAGCAGCTCTCGACATACAAAGGACCTCTCTGGAAACACCATATATTTT,CASSSRHTKDLSGNTIYF
TRBV2,TRBJ2-7,.,TRBD2,TGTGCCAGCAGGTCGCGGGAGTGGCAAGAACAGTACTTC,CASRSREWQEQYF
TRBV6-2/TRBV6-3,TRBJ2-5,many,.,TGTGCCAGCAGTTCGACCTTAAAAGAGACCCAGTACTTC,CASSSTLKETQYF
TRBV6-2/TRBV6-3,TRBJ1-1,few,.,TGTGCCAGCAGCTTCCCCCCCACTGAAGCTTTCTTT,CASSFPPTEAFF
TRBV5-1,TRBJ2-3,many,TRBD1,TGCGCCAGTCGGACAGGGGGTGGATCAGATACGCAGTATTTT,CASRTGGGSDTQYF
TRBV11-2,TRBJ1-4,.,.,TGTGCCAGCAGAAGCAATGAAAAACTGTTTTTT,CASRSNEKLFF
TRBV18,TRBJ1-4,many,.,TGTGCCAGCTCACAGCTTAATGAAAAACTGTTTTTT,CASSQLNEKLFF
TRBV12-3/TRBV12-4,TRBJ1-5,many,.,TGTGCCAGCAGTTCCCCCCCCGGACCCCAGCATTTT,CASSSPPGPQHF
TRBV20-1,TRBJ1-1,.,.,TGCAGTGGAAAAGGGGGTTACACTGAAGCTTTCTTT,CSGKGGYTEAFF
TRBV7-9,TRBJ2-1,.,TRBD2,TGTGCCAGCAGCTTTGGACTAGCTGGGCAGTTCTTC,CASSFGLAGQFF